These T cell receptor beta chains were read from a single sample in a study of T cells after somatic rescue of genetic block. Profiled with immunoSEQ multiplex PCR; TCRdb holds only in-frame clones, not every one. The sample consists of about 72,000 clones, approximately 91% of them appearing once. Sequencing used peripheral blood mononuclear cells (PBMCs). These receptors came from a man in his thirties or forties. The CDR3 runs from the conserved cysteine through the conserved F or W. D genes are given only for firm matches.

d_call,v_call,j_call,cdr3_aa
-,TRBV14,TRBJ2-7,CASRGDSYEQYF
TRBD2,TRBV10-3,TRBJ2-3,CAISGLAGGLDTQYF
-,TRBV7-2,TRBJ1-6,CASSQVTVNSPLHF
TRBD2,TRBV2,TRBJ2-1,CASSGASGNEQFF
-,TRBV2,TRBJ2-7,CASRGRDRISYEQYF
TRBD1,TRBV2,-,CASTLDRDRAYEQYF
-,TRBV7-9,TRBJ1-1,CASSSGQNTEAFF
-,TRBV11-2,TRBJ2-2,CASSSFTGELFF
-,TRBV2,TRBJ1-2,CASSAGRVNYGYTF
TRBD1,TRBV11-2,TRBJ1-2,CASSLTGGAHYGYTF
TRBD2,TRBV7-3,TRBJ2-1,CASSLGGVAGGEQFF
-,TRBV7-8,TRBJ2-7,CASSSLPLSSYEQYF
TRBD2,TRBV5-6,TRBJ2-2,CASSLTSGGARELFF
-,TRBV5-1,TRBJ2-5,CASSSNVQETQYF
TRBD2,TRBV19,TRBJ2-3,CASSRTSGRGTDTQYF
-,TRBV25-1,TRBJ1-2,CASSGSFPPSNYGYTF